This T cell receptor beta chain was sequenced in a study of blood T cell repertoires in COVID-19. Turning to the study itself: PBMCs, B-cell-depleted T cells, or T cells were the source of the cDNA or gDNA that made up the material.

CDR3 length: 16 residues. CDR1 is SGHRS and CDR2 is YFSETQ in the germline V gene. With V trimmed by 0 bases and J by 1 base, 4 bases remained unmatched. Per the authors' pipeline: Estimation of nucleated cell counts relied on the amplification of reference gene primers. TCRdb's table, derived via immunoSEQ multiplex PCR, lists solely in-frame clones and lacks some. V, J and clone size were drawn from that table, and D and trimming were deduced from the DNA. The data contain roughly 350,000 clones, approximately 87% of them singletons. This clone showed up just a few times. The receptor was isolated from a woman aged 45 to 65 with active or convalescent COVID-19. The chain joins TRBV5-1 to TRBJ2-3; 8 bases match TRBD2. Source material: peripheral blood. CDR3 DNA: TGCGCCAGCAGCTTGGGGCGGGGGGCCCGCACAGATACGCAGTATTTT. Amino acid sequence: CASSLGRGARTDTQYF.